The sequence of this TCR beta chain was determined in a study of blood T cells in healthy people across ages. In its sample, this clonotype was seen a few times. The germline V and J ends were trimmed by 0 bases and 7 bases, with 19 bases remaining between them. The germline CDR1 and CDR2 sequences are SGHAT and FQNNGV. The CDR3 spans 16 residues. For the second PCR, which ran for about 7 to 11 cycles, a sample-barcoded 5' primer and a J-beta primer mix were used. MiXCR, run by TCRdb on the 5' RACE reads, gives a single entry per CDR3 protein. The data show hundreds of thousands of distinct CDR3 sequences, 20% to 25% seen once. These data were likewise used in another study, on T cells of mothers and their children. That work contributes: Related mother-child pairs showed slightly, non-significantly higher overlap than unrelated pairs.

The genes are TRBV11-2 and TRBJ2-7; D unclear. The clonotype comes from a boy between 5 and 17 years old in good health. The sample taken for sequencing was blood. The CDR3 reads CASSLELGPLYSEQYF. DNA of the CDR3: TGTGCCAGCAGCTTAGAATTGGGCCCACTGTATTCGGAGCAGTACTTC.